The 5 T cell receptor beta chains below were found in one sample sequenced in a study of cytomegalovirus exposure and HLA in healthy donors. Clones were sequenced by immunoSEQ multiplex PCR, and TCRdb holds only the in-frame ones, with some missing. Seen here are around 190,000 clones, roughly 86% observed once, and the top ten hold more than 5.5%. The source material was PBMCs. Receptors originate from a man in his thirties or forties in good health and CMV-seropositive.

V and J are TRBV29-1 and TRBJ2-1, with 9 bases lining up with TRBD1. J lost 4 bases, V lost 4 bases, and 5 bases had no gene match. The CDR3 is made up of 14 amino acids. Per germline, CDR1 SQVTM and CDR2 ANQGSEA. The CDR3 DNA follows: TGCAGCGTTGGAGGGACAGGGAGATACAATGAGCAGTTCTTC. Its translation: CSVGGTGRYNEQFF.

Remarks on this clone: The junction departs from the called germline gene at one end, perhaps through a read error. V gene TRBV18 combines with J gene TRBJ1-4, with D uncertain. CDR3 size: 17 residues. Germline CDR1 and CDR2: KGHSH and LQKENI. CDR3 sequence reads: CASSPPNGLETTEKLFF. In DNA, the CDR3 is TGTGCCAGCTCACCACCGAACGGGTTGGAGACTACTGAAAAACTGTTTTTT.

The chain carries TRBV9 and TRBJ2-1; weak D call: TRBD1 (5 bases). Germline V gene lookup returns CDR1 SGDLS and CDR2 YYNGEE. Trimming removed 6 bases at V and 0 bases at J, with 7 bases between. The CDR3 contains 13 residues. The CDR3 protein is CASNTGSYNEQFF. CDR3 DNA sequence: TGTGCCAGCAATACAGGCTCCTACAATGAGCAGTTCTTC.

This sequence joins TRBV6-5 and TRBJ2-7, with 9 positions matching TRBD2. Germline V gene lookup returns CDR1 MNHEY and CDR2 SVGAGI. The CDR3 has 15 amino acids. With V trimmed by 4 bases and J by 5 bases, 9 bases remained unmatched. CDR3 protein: CASSSPSGRFHEQYF. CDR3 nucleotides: TGTGCCAGCAGTTCCCCAAGCGGGAGGTTCCACGAGCAGTACTTC.

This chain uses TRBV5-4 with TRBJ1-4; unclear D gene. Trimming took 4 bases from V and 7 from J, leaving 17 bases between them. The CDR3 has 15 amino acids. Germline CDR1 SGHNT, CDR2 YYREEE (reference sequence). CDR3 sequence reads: CASSRFSEVGEKLFF. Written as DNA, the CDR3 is TGTGCCAGCAGCCGGTTCTCGGAGGTCGGTGAAAAACTGTTTTTT. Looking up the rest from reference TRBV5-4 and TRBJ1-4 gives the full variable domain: ETGVTQSPTHLIKTRGQQVTLRCSSQSGHNTVSWYQQALGQGPQFIFQYYREEENGRGNFPPRFSGLQFPNYSSELNVNALELDDSALYLCASSRFSEVGEKLFFGSGTQLSVL.